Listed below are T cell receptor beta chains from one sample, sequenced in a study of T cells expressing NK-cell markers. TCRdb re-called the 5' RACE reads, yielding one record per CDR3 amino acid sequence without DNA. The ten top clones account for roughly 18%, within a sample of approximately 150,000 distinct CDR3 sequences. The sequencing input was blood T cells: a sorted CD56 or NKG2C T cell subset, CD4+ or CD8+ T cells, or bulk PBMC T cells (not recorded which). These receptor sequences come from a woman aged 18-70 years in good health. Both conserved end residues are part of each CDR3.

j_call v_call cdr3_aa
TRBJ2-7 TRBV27 CASREHGAYEQYF
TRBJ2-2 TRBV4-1 CASAGGFTGELFF
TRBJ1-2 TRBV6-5 CASSFVIDYGYTF
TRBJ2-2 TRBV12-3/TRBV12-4 CASTTPRTGGTGELFF
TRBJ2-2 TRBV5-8 CASRGDYTGELFF
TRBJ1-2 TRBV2 CASSEELVSYGYTF
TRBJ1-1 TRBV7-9 CASSLFSGDTEAFF
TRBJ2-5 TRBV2 CASFYQQETQYF
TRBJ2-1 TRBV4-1 CASSQAGGRSSYNEQFF
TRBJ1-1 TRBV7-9 CASSFQGTGVTEAFF
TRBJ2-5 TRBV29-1 CSAAGTGRTQYF
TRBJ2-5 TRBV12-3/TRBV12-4 CAIRRGAETQYF
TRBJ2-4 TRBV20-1 CSASDAGKLVKNIQYF
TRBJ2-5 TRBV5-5 CASSWSGQETQYF
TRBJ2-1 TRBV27 CASSLRAGGSAEQFF
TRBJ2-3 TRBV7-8 CASSLDPRQGGTDTQYF
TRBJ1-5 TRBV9 CASSVGTNSNQPQHF
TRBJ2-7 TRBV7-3 CASSLRDSSSYEQYF
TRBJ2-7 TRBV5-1 CASSLRASGYEQYF
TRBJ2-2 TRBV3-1 CASNQGELVTGELFF
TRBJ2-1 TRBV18 CASSPGGQGSYNEQFF
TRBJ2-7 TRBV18 CASSRTGKTYEQYF
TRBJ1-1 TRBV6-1 CASTLTGAGTEAFF
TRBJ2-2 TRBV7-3 CASSGLAGVRTGELFF
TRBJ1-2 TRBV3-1 CASSQDVQGARGYTF
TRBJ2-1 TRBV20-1 CSAQRRRISYNEQFF
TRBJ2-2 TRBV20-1 CSAQSGRGNTGELFF